This TCR beta chain stems from a study of blood T cells in healthy people across ages (dated by TCRdb to about 2015). A note on the overall study: Template switching captured roughly one uniquely barcoded TCR beta cDNA molecule per two T cells in model experiments. Age-related changes in TCR beta repertoire diversity were measured in the study by deep sequencing normalized with unique cDNA molecular identifiers. Four age groups were formed from the donors: young (average approximately 17 years), middle-aged (approximately 41), aged (62) and long-lived (82). To avoid experimental bias, donors of different ages were distributed randomly across sequencing lanes. The study analyzed two additional independent replicas of 1 million unique cDNA reads from the same blood draw for two donors, one aged 18 to 30 and one aged 80 or older.

The library was obtained by 5' RACE. The instrument was an Illumina HiSeq 2500. A second roughly 7 to 11 cycle PCR used a sample-barcoded 5' primer and a J-beta primer mix. A unique molecular identifier was introduced onto each TCR beta cDNA molecule by a template-switch 5' adaptor carrying 12 random nucleotides. At least 2.5 million CDR3-containing paired-end reads were obtained from each sample. First-strand cDNA synthesis was performed from all RNA using the Mint cDNA synthesis kit, with priming by a TRBC-specific oligonucleotide. After uracil-DNA glycosylase treatment, a first 18-cycle PCR used universal primers M1SS and BC2_uni_R on all cDNA. The authors' pipeline ran thus. Each sample was normalized by randomly selecting 1 million high-quality reads, each carrying a distinct molecular identifier. Reads sharing molecular identifiers were discarded rather than binned into consensus sequences. MiTCR, with a Q25 quality threshold and the strictest error-elimination algorithm, was used for CDR3 identification, clonotype clustering and error correction. A nonparametric unseen species model with Euler transformation was used to estimate lower-bound total TCR beta diversity. TCRdb ran its own pipeline on the public reads, namely fastp trimming at Q25 and MiXCR clone calling, and kept in-frame beta chains. Records with the same CDR3 protein are collapsed into one entry carrying the most frequent genes and DNA. The V and J calls shown here were made by TCRdb, not taken from the authors' results. This sample is represented by about 800,000 distinct CDR3 sequences; over 45% of them were singletons. The ten largest clonotypes hold around 20% of the sample.

The germline V gene yields SGHTA for CDR1 and FQGNSA for CDR2. Including the terminal cysteine and phenylalanine, the CDR3 comprises 13 residues. Only the CDR3 DNA stays, 39 bases, in frame from base 1. V is pared back by 6 bases and J by 1 base, with 9 bases lying between the germline termini. A word on this clonotype: The antigen it binds to is not known. Base qualities were left out, and no much larger clone turns up one base away.

The donors were 40 or so Caucasian individuals from Russia, aged roughly 6 to 100 years, who were systemically healthy. Ten milliliters of peripheral blood were drawn from each donor into EDTA-treated Vacutainer tubes. Ficoll-Paque density-gradient centrifugation was used to isolate PBMCs, with at least 6.5 million per sample. Trizol reagent was used to extract total RNA from the PBMCs, yielding at least 6 micrograms per sample. The percentages of naive CD45RAhigh/CD27high T cells were determined by flow cytometry on a PBMC aliquot from every donor. Here is what the overall study found, with its caveats: Compared with the aged group, more naive CD4+ T cells, fewer expanded clones and increased TCR diversity were shown by the long-lived group, suggesting age selection. Observed TCR beta diversity per million T cells fell roughly linearly with age, and a significant reduction was already apparent by age roughly 41. Conclusive comparison of naive and antigen-experienced compartments was prevented by the profiling of bulk unsorted PBMCs. Estimates of total diversity from one million sequenced T cells were regarded as lower bounds and underestimates. Observed TCR beta diversity correlated strongly with the percentage of naive T cells measured by flow cytometry. Donor CMV infection status was unknown, potentially confounding age-related changes in expanded clonotypes.

This sequence originates from a man between 25 and 39 years old in good health. The sequencing sample was made of blood. The chain is made from TRBV7-2 and TRBJ1-1; the D segment cannot be called with confidence. The sequenced DNA: TGTGCCAGCAGGAACACTGGGAACACTGAAGCTTTCTTT. This is translated as CASRNTGNTEAFF.